One TCR beta chain is described in this entry. Total RNA was isolated from each sample in quantities of at least 6 micrograms. The data are from a study of blood T cells in healthy people across ages. Through a sample-barcoded 5' primer and a J-beta primer mix, a second PCR was run for roughly 7 to 11 cycles. CDR3-containing paired-end reads numbering at least 2.5 million came from each sample. TCRdb recomputed calls from the 5' RACE reads with MiXCR, one row per CDR3 protein. The sample shows approximately 1.5 million distinct CDR3 sequences, 42% of them seen only once. This CDR3 spans 13 amino acids. The germline gives CDR1 DFQATT, CDR2 SNEGSKA (reference sequence).

The chain has TRBV20-1 and TRBJ2-4; 7 bases are shared with TRBD1. The DNA end is a closer match to TRBJ2-7, so the J assignment may be wrong. Sequencing was performed on blood. This receptor was identified in a woman between 18 and 29 years old in good health. CDR3 loop: CSARTDRPYEQYF. The DNA for the CDR3 is TGCAGTGCTAGGACGGACAGGCCCTACGAGCAGTACTTC.